This T cell receptor beta chain emerged from a study of shared clonotypes between healthy human individuals. The authors split each subset's genomic DNA evenly across several immunoSEQ plates. PBMC DNA, left unsorted, was sequenced on ten immunoSEQ deep assay plates. The protocol was immunoSEQ multiplex PCR, while the TCRdb copy is restricted to in-frame clones and leaves out a portion. The data contain 520,000 or so clones, around 79% of them singletons. CDR1 is LNHDA and CDR2 is SQIVND in the germline V gene (reference sequence). The CDR3 runs to 14 residues. V dropped 6 bases and J dropped 6; count of bases not matched to a gene: 9.

This clonotype was sampled from a middle-aged woman in good health. Some clones in this sample may be carry-over from other donors' samples. This rearrangement joins TRBV19 to TRBJ1-2, with 8 positions matching TRBD1. The source material was PBMCs. CDR3 DNA: TGTGCCAGTAGCACAATGACAGGGGAGGATGGCTACACCTTC. It specifies CASSTMTGEDGYTF.